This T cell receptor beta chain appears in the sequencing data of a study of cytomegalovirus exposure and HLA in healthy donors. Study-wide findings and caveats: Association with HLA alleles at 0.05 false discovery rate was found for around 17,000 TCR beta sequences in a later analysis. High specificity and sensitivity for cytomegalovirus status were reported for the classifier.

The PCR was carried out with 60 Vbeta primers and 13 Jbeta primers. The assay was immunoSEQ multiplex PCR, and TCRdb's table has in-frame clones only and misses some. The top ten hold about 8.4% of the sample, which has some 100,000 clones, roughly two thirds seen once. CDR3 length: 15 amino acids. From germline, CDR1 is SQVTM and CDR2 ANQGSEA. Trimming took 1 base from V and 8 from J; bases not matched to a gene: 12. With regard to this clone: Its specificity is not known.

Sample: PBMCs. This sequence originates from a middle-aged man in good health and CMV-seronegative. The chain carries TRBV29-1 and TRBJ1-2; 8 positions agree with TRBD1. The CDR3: CSVEGWQGAREGYTF. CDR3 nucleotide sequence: TGCAGCGTTGAAGGATGGCAGGGGGCAAGGGAGGGCTACACCTTC.